This TCR beta chain was recorded in a study of T-cell memory formation after mild COVID-19. Libraries for TCRalpha and TCRbeta carried sample barcodes and unique molecular identifiers via 5'RACE. TCRdb re-derived calls from the 5' RACE reads in MiXCR, one entry per CDR3 protein. The repertoire includes about 270,000 distinct CDR3 sequences, 16% of them detected once, and roughly a fifth sits in the top ten. This clonotype was recorded at least ten times. The antigen is not known. General study points: Cross-reactive memory seemingly joined, as some responding clones were found in pre-infection memory. Contracting clones from day 15 to 85 showed balanced CD4/CD8; later expanders favored CD4+.

The TCR originated in a man between 18 and 29 years old who had mild COVID-19 (a few samples of this study predate the infection). Cell type and time point are not known. Sequenced input: PBMCs or a T cell subset sorted from them (not recorded which).

This chain's CDR3 is CAISDTKGRIEQYF. CDR3 in DNA: TGTGCCATCAGTGACACTAAGGGACGGATCGAGCAGTACTTC. The V and J genes are TRBV10-3 and TRBJ2-7; either TRBD1 or TRBD2 may fit D (5 bases each). The CDR3 runs 14 residues. Germline V gene sequence: CDR1 ENHRY, CDR2 SYGVKD. Trimming pared 3 bases from V and 6 bases from J, leaving 15 bases between.